The sequence of this T cell receptor beta chain was determined in a study of blood T cell repertoires in COVID-19. As for the study in general: The cDNA or gDNA used as material had been derived from T cells, B-cell-depleted T cells, or PBMCs.

Per the original methods: Estimation of nucleated cell counts was performed using reference gene primer amplification. Profiled with immunoSEQ multiplex PCR; TCRdb holds only in-frame clones, not every one. Clone size and V and J calls were adopted from that table, with D and trimming inferred from the DNA. This sample yields roughly 170,000 clones, of which less than 85% are seen a single time; less than 3% belongs to the top ten. The germline V and J ends were trimmed by 5 bases and 4 bases, with 12 bases remaining between them. The CDR3 sequence is 14 residues long. Germline loops: CDR1 MNHNY, CDR2 SVGAGI (reference sequence).

This clonotype originated in a woman aged 80 or over with acute or convalescent COVID-19. V usage is TRBV6-6 and J usage is TRBJ1-5, with D perhaps matching TRBD1 (5 bases). The sequenced sample was peripheral blood. The CDR3 sequence: CASSKDRNNQPQHF. CDR3 coding DNA: TGTGCCAGCAGTAAAGACAGAAATAATCAGCCCCAGCATTTT.